These 8 T cell receptor beta chains came from one sample sequenced in a study of OX40 agonist ivuxolimab in advanced cancers. Using immunoSEQ multiplex PCR, the repertoire was profiled, and TCRdb retains in-frame clones only, with some absent. The sample holds some 10,000 clones; approximately 87% are singletons and the top ten take around 13%. Here the sequenced sample was CD4+ or CD8+ T cells sorted from blood, taken in a trial of the OX40 agonist ivuxolimab. These receptors were obtained from an adult with an advanced solid tumor such as melanoma, head and neck, liver or kidney cancer.

J is TRBJ1-1 and V is TRBV19, with D possibly matching TRBD1 (5 bases). CDR1 and CDR2 (germline): LNHDA, SQIVND (reference sequence). V shed 7 bases and J shed 2 bases, with 14 bases lying between them. The length of the CDR3 is 14 residues. Here the CDR3 DNA reads TGTGCCAGTACCCGGTCAGGGATCAACACTGAAGCTTTCTTT. It specifies CASTRSGINTEAFF.

V usage is TRBV5-1 and J usage is TRBJ2-3; the D is unclear. The CDR3 loop spans 9 amino acids. The germline V and J ends were trimmed by 5 bases and 14 bases, with 9 bases remaining between them. Germline CDR1 and CDR2: SGHRS and YFSETQ. The CDR3 spells CASRNRRYF. In nucleotides, the CDR3 is TGCGCCAGCAGAAACAGAAGGTATTTT.

This rearrangement joins TRBV28 to TRBJ2-6, with D unclear. The CDR3 extends over 16 amino acids. Germline CDR1 reads MDHEN; CDR2 reads SYDVKM. V gave up 5 bases and J gave up 2 bases, with 13 bases separating them. The DNA of the CDR3 is TGTGCCAGCAGTCCGAAAGGAAATACTGGGGCCAACGTCCTGACTTTC. It encodes CASSPKGNTGANVLTF.

This clone occurred a few times. The chain combines TRBV6-4 with TRBJ2-1, with 11 bases matching TRBD2. The CDR3 extends over 15 amino acids. V gave up 3 bases and J gave up 8 bases; unmatched junction bases: 6. Germline V CDR1 and CDR2: MRHNA, SNTAGT. This CDR3 is CASSERSSGGHEQFF. The CDR3 bases are TGTGCCAGCAGTGAGCGGTCTAGCGGGGGGCATGAGCAGTTCTTC.

This chain joins TRBV2 and TRBJ2-3, with 9 bases fitting TRBD2. V was pared by 3 bases and J by 4 bases, with 5 bases of the junction left unmatched. The CDR3 runs 15 residues. CDR1 SNHLY and CDR2 FYNNEI come from the germline V gene. CDR3 sequence reads: CASSDGLAGADTQYF. The CDR3 DNA follows: TGTGCCAGCAGTGATGGTTTAGCGGGGGCAGATACGCAGTATTTT.

The rearrangement uses TRBV7-9 and TRBJ2-1, with 13 positions matching TRBD2. The CDR3 covers 16 residues. CDR1 is SEHNR, CDR2 FQNEAQ, per germline (reference sequence). V lost 5 bases to trimming and J lost 4 bases; unmatched junction nucleotides: 5. CDR3 loop: CASSPRTSGSYNEQFF. The CDR3 DNA sequence: TGTGCCAGCAGCCCGAGGACTAGCGGGAGTTACAATGAGCAGTTCTTC.

This rearrangement joins TRBV6-5 to TRBJ2-7; D is uncertain. CDR3 size: 13 residues. Germline loops: CDR1 MNHEY, CDR2 SVGAGI. V was cut by 0 bases and J by 3 bases, with 6 bases left in between. This CDR3 is CASSYSISYEQYF. CDR3 DNA: TGTGCCAGCAGTTACTCGATAAGCTACGAGCAGTACTTC.

The V and J genes are TRBV25-1 and TRBJ2-6; either TRBD1 or TRBD2 may fit D (6 bases each). Trimming stripped 8 bases from V and 0 bases from J, with 11 bases between. CDR3 length equals 15 residues. CDR1 is MGHDK, CDR2 SYGVNS, per germline. The CDR3 coding sequence is TGTGCCAGCTCCGGAGGGGGCTCTGGGGCCAACGTCCTGACTTTC. This translates into CASSGGGSGANVLTF.